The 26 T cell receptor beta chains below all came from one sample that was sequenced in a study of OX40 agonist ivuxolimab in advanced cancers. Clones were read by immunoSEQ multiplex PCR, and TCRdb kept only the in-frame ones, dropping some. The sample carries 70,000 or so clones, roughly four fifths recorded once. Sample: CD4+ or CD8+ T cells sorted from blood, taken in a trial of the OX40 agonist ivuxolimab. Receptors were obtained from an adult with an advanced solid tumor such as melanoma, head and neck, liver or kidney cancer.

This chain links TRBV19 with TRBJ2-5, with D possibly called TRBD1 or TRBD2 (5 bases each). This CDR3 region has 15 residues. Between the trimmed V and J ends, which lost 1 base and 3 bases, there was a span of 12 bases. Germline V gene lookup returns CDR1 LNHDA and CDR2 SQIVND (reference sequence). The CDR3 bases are TGTGCCAGTAGTATAGCAGGGACCAAAAAAGAGACCCAGTACTTC. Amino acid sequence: CASSIAGTKKETQYF.

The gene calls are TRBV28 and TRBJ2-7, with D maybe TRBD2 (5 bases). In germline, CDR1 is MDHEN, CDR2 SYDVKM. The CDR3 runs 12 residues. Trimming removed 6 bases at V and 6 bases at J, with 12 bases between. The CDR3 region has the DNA TGTGCCAGCAGGGACTCTCGTAGCGAGCAGTACTTC. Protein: CASRDSRSEQYF. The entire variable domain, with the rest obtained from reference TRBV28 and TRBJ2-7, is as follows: DVKVTQSSRYLVKRTGEKVFLECVQDMDHENMFWYRQDPGLGLRLIYFSYDVKMKEKGDIPEGYSVSREKKERFSLILESASTNQTSMYLCASRDSRSEQYFGPGTRLTVT.

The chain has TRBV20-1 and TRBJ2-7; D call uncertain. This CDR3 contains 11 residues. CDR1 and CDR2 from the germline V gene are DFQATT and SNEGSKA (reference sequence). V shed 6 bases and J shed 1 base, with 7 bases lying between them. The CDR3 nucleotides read TGCAGTGCCAAGGAATCCTACGAGCAGTACTTC. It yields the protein CSAKESYEQYF.

For the CDR3, the DNA is TGCGCCAGCAGCGCGGGACAGATCCAAGAGACCCAGTACTTC. Its translation is CASSAGQIQETQYF. The chain combines TRBV5-1 with TRBJ2-5; perhaps TRBD1 as D (7 bases). V was pared by 4 bases and J by 1 base, with 11 bases between. CDR3 length equals 14 residues. Germline loops: CDR1 SGHRS, CDR2 YFSETQ.

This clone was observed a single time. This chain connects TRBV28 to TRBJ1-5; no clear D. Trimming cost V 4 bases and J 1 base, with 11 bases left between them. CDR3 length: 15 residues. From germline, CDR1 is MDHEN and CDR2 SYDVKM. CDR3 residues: CASSSLRASNQPQHF. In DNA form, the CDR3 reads TGTGCCAGCAGTTCCTTACGGGCAAGCAATCAGCCCCAGCATTTT.

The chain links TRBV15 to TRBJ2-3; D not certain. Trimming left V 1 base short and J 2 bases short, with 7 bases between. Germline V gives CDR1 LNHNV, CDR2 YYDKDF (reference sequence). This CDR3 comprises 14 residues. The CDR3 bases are TGTGCCACCAGCAGAGTCTTAGACACAGATACGCAGTATTTT. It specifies CATSRVLDTDTQYF.

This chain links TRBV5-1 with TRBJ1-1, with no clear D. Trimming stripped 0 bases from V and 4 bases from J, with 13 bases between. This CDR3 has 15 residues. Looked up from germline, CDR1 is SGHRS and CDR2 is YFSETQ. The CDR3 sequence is CASSLGQSGFTEAFF. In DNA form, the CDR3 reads TGCGCCAGCAGCTTGGGTCAATCGGGGTTCACTGAAGCTTTCTTT.

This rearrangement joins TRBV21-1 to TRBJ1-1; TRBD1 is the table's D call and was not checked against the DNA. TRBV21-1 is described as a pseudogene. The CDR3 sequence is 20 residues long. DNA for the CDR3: TGTGCCAGCAGCAAAAAGAAAGTATTAAGGGCAGGGGGCGCCTTCACTGAAGCTTTCTTT. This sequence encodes CASSKKKVLRAGGAFTEAFF.

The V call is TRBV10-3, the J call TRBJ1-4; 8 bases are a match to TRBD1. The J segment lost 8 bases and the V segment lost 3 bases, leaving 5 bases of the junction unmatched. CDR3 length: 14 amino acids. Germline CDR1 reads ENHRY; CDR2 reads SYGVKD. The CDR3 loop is CAISETGGPEKLFF. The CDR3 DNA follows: TGTGCCATCAGTGAAACAGGGGGTCCAGAAAAACTGTTTTTT.

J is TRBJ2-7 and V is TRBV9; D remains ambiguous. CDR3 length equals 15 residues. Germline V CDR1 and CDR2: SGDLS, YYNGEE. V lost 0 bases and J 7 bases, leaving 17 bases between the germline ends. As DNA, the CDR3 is TGTGCCAGCAGCGTAGGGGCAGGATCCTACCAGGAGCAGTACTTC. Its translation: CASSVGAGSYQEQYF.

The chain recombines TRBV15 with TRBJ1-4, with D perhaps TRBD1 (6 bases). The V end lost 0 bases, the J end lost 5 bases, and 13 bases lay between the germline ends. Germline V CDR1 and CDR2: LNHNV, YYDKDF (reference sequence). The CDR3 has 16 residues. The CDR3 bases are TGTGCCACCAGCAGAGATCTGTCAGGGGTGAATGAAAAACTGTTTTTT. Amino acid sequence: CATSRDLSGVNEKLFF.

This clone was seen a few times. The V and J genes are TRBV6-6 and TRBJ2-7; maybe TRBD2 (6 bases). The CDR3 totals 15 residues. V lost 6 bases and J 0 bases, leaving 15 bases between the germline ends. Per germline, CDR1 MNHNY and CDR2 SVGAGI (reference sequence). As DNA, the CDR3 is TGTGCCAGCAGCCCTGGGGCGGGGTTCTCCTACGAGCAGTACGTC. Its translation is CASSPGAGFSYEQYV.

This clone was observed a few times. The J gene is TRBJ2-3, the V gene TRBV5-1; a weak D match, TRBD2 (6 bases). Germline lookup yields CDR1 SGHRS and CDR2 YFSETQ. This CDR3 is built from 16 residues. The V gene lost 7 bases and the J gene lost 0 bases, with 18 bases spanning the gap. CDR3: CASRRDAGISTDTQYF. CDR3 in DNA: TGCGCCAGCCGCAGGGACGCGGGGATCAGCACAGATACGCAGTATTTT. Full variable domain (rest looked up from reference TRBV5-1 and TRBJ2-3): KAGVTQTPRYLIKTRGQQVTLSCSPISGHRSVSWYQQTPGQGLQFLFEYFSETQRNKGNFPGRFSGRQFSNSRSEMNVSTLELGDSALYLCASRRDAGISTDTQYFGPGTRLTVL.

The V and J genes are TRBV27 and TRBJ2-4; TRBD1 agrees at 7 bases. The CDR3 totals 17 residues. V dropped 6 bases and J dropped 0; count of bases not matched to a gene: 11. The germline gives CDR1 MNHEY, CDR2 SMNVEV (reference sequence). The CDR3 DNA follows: TGTGCCAGCAGAAACACGAACAGGGGCCTAGCCAAAAACATTCAGTACTTC. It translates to CASRNTNRGLAKNIQYF.

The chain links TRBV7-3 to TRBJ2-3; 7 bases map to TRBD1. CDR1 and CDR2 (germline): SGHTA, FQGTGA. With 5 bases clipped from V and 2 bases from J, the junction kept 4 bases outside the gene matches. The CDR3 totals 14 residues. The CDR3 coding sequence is TGTGCCAGCAGCGAGGGACAGCTCACAGATACGCAGTATTTT. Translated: CASSEGQLTDTQYF.

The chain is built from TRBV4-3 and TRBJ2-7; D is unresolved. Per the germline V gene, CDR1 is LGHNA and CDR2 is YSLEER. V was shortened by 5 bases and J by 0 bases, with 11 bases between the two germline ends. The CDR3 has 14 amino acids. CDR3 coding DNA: TGCGCCAGCAGCGTGACACTGGGCTCCTACGAGCAGTACTTC. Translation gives CASSVTLGSYEQYF.

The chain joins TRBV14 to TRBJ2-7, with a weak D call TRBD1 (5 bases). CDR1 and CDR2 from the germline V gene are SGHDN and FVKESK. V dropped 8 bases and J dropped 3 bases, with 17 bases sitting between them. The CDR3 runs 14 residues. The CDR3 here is CASALVGGHYEQYF. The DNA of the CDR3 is TGTGCCAGCGCTTTAGTCGGCGGACACTACGAGCAGTACTTC.

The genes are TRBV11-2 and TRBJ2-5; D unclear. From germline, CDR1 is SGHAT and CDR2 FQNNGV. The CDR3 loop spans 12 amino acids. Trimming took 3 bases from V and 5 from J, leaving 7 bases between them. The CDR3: CASSFGWETQYF. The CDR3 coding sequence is TGTGCCAGCAGCTTTGGGTGGGAGACCCAGTACTTC.

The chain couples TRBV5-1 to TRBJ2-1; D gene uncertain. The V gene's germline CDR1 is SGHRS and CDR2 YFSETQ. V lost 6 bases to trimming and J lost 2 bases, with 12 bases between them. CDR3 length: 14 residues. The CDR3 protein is CASNVGQAYNEQFF. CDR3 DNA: TGCGCCAGCAACGTCGGGCAGGCCTACAATGAGCAGTTCTTC. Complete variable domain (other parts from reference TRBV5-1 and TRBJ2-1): KAGVTQTPRYLIKTRGQQVTLSCSPISGHRSVSWYQQTPGQGLQFLFEYFSETQRNKGNFPGRFSGRQFSNSRSEMNVSTLELGDSALYLCASNVGQAYNEQFFGPGTRLTVL.

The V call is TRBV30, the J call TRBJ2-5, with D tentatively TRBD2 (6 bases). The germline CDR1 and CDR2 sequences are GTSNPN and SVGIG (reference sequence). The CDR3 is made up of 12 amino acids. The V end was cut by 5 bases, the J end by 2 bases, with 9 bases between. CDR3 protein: CAWGSGQETQYF. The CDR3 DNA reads TGTGCCTGGGGAAGCGGGCAAGAGACCCAGTACTTC.

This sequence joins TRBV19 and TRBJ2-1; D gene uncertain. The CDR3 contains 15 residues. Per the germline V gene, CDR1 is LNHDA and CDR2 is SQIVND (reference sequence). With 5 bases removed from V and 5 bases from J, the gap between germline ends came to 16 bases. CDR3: CASSQISGLDNEQFF. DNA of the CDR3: TGTGCCAGTAGTCAAATCTCCGGGCTGGACAATGAGCAGTTCTTC.

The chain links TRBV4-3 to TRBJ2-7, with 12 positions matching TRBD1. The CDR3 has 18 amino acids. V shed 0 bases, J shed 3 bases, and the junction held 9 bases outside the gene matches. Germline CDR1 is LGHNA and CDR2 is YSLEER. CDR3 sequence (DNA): TGCGCCAGCAGCCAAGATAGGGTCGGGACAGGGGGCGACTACGAGCAGTACTTC. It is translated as CASSQDRVGTGGDYEQYF.

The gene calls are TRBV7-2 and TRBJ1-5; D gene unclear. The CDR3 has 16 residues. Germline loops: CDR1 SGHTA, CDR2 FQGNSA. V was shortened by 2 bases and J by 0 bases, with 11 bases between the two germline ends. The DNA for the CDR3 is TGTGCCAGCAGCTTATCACAGATTGATAGCAATCAGCCCCAGCATTTT. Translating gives CASSLSQIDSNQPQHF.

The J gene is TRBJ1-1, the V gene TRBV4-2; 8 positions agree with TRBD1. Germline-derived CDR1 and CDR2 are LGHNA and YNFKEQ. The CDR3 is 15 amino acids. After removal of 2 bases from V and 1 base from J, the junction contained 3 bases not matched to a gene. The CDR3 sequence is CASSQSDRGNTEAFF. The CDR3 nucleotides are TGTGCCAGCAGCCAATCCGACAGGGGGAACACTGAAGCTTTCTTT.

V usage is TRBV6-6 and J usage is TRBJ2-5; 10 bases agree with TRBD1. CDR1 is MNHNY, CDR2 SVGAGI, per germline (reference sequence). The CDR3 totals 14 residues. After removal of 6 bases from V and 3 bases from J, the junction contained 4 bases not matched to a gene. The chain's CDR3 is CASSTGTGEETQYF. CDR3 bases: TGTGCCAGCAGCACCGGGACAGGGGAAGAGACCCAGTACTTC.

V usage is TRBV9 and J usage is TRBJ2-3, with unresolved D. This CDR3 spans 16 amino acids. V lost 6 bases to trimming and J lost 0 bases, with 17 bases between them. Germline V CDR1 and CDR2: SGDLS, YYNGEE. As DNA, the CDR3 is TGTGCCAGCACGCCCACAGACCAGACTAGCACAGATACGCAGTATTTT. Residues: CASTPTDQTSTDTQYF.